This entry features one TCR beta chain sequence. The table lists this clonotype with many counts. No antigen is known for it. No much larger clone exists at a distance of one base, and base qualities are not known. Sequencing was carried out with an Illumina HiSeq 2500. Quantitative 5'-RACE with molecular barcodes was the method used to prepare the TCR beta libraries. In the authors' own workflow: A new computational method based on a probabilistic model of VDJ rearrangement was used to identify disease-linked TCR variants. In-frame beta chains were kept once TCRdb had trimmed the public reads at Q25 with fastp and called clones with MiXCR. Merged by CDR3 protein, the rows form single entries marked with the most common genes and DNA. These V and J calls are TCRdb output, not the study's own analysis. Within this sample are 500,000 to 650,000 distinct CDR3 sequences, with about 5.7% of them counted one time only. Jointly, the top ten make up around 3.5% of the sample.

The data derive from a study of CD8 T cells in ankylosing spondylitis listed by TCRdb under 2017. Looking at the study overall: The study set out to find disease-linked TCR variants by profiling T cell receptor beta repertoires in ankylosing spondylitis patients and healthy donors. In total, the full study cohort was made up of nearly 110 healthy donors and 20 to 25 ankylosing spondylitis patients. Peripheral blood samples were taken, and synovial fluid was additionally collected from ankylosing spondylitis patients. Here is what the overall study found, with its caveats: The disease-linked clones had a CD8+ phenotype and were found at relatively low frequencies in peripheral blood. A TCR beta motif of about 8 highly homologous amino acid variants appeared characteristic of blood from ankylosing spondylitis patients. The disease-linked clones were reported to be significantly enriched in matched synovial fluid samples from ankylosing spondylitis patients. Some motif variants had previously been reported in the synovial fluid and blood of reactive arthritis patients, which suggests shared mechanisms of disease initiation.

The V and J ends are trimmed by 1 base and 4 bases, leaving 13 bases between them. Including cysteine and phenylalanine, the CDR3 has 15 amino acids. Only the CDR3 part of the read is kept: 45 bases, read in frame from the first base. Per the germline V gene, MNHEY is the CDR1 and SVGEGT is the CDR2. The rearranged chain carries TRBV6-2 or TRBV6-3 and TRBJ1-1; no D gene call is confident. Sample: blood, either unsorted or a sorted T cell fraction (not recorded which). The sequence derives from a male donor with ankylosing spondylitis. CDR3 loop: CASSYLEEVGTEAFF. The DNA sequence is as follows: TGTGCCAGCAGTTACTTGGAGGAAGTGGGCACTGAAGCTTTCTTT.